This T cell receptor beta chain was recorded in a study of blood T cell repertoires in COVID-19. Across the whole study: The study drew acute and convalescent COVID-19 samples from the United States, Italy and Spain. The analysed material was cDNA or gDNA that came from T cells, B-cell-depleted T cells, or PBMCs.

Study processing details: Counts of nucleated cells, estimated from reference gene primer amplification, were obtained. Produced via immunoSEQ multiplex PCR; TCRdb's table is partial and in-frame only. V and J calls and clone size are those listed in that table; D and trimming were worked out from the DNA. This table holds roughly 49,000 clones, 85% to 90% found once. This CDR3 has 14 residues. Looked up from germline, CDR1 is SNHLY and CDR2 is FYNNEI. The ends lost 3 bases at V and 11 bases at J; junction bases unmatched: 11. This sequence was found in a human donor in a cohort sampled during active COVID-19. The sequenced material came from peripheral blood. The rearrangement uses TRBV2 and TRBJ2-7, with 9 bases identical to TRBD1. The CDR3 here is CASSDSGRGQGEYV. The CDR3 DNA follows: TGTGCCAGCAGTGATAGTGGTAGGGGACAGGGCGAGTACGTC.